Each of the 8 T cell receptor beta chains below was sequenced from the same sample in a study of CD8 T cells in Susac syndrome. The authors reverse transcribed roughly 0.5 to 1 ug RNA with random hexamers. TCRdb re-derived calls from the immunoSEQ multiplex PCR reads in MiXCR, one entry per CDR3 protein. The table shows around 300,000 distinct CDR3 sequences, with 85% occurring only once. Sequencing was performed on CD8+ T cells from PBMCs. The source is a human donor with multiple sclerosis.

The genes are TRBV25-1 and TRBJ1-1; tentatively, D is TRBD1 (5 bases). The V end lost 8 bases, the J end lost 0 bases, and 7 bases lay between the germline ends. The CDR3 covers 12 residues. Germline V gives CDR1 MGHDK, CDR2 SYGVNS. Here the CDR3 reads CASGQVNTEAFF. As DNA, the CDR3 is TGTGCCAGCGGACAAGTGAACACTGAAGCTTTCTTT. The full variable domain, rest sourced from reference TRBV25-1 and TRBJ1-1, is EADIYQTPRYLVIGTGKKITLECSQTMGHDKMYWYQQDPGMELHLIHYSYGVNSTEKGDLSSESTVSRIRTEHFPLTLESARPSHTSQYLCASGQVNTEAFFGQGTRLTVV.

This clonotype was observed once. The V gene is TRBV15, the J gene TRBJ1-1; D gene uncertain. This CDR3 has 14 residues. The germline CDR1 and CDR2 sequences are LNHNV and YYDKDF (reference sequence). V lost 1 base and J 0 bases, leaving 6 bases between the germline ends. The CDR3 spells CATSRVVVNTEAFF. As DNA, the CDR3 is TGTGCCACCAGCAGAGTAGTGGTGAACACTGAAGCTTTCTTT.

Here the CDR3 DNA reads TGTGCCAGCAGTTTTCATGTGGCGGTTCAGCCCCAGCATTTT. Its translation: CASSFHVAVQPQHF. The chain has TRBV27 and TRBJ1-5; no clear D gene. Trimming took 3 bases from V and 6 from J, leaving 12 bases between them. The germline gives CDR1 MNHEY, CDR2 SMNVEV (reference sequence). CDR3 length: 14 residues.

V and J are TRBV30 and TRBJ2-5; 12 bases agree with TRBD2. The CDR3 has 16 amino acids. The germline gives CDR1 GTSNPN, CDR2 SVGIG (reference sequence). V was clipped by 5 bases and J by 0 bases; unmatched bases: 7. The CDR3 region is CAWATSGGPYQETQYF. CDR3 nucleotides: TGTGCCTGGGCCACTAGCGGGGGGCCGTACCAAGAGACCCAGTACTTC.

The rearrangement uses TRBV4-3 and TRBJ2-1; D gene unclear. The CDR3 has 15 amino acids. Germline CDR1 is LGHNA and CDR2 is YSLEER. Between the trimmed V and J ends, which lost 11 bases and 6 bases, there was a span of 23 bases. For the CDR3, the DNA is TGCGCCGCCAGCCAAGCACCTCCAGCCCTCAATGAGCAGTTCTTC. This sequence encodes CAASQAPPALNEQFF.

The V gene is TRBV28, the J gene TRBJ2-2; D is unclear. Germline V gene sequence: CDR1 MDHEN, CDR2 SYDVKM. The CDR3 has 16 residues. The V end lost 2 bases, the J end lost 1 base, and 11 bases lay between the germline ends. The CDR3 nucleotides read TGTGCCAGCAGTTTAAGTATGGTGGGGAACACCGGGGAGCTGTTTTTT. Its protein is CASSLSMVGNTGELFF.

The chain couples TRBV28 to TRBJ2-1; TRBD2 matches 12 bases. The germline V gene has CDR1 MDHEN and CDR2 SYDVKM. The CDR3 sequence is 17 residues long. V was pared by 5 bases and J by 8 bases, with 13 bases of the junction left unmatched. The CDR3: CASSPPVLAGGHDEQFF. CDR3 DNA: TGTGCCAGCAGTCCGCCCGTCCTAGCGGGAGGGCATGATGAGCAGTTCTTC.

This CDR3 is CASSDPGAGTGELFF. The CDR3 region has the DNA TGTGCCAGCTCGGACCCGGGAGCGGGCACCGGGGAGCTGTTTTTT. The chain employs TRBV2 and TRBJ2-2, with D possibly TRBD2 on 6 matching bases. V was pared by 8 bases and J by 4 bases, with 17 bases between. Germline CDR1 reads SNHLY; CDR2 reads FYNNEI. The length of the CDR3 is 15 residues.